Below, one T cell receptor (beta chain) is given with its context. What it binds is unknown. The assay was immunoSEQ multiplex PCR, and TCRdb's table has in-frame clones only and misses some. The table records under 200,000 clones, approximately 88% of them present only once. The data derive from a study of cytomegalovirus exposure and HLA in healthy donors. Study details: In a later analysis, it was reported that the roughly 130 validation repertoires had been produced on the same platform as the 700 or so repertoires belonging to the first cohort.

Study observations and caveats: It was fewer than 200 TCR beta chains that were listed as cytomegalovirus-associated. Reported performance of the classifier showed diagnosis of cytomegalovirus status with high specificity and sensitivity. The study found most TCR sequences rare, yet found some public TCRs in many donors.

Germline values: CDR1 SGHRS, CDR2 YFSETQ. The CDR3 is 15 residues long. J gave up 2 bases and V 4 bases, and 5 bases lay outside the gene matches. This sequence originates from a man between 18 and 29 years old in good health and CMV-seropositive. The sequencing sample was made of PBMCs. The J gene is TRBJ2-1, the V gene TRBV5-1, with 8 bases matching TRBD2. The CDR3 region is CASSPERGPYNEQFF. DNA of the CDR3: TGCGCCAGCAGCCCCGAGCGGGGGCCCTACAATGAGCAGTTCTTC.